The 23 T cell receptor beta chains presented below share a single source sample, sequenced in a study of shared clonotypes between healthy human individuals (dated by TCRdb to the early 2020s). For the CD8 naive samples, CD45RO-negative cells were positively selected for CCR7, yielding a CD45RA+CCR7+ population from which TemRA cells were excluded. The library was made by the immunoSEQ multiplex PCR assay. TCRdb retrieved this table from immuneACCESS and kept in-frame rearrangements only. Not all clones are present; in checked studies, unresolved V genes account for under half, and no reason is known for the remainder. A total of roughly 2.1 million clones appear in this sample, just over 90% of them only once. Under 2% of the sample comes from the top ten. Sequenced sample: naive CD8+ T cells from PBMCs. The sample's cell subset or site label, decoded: CD45RA+CCR7+. The source is a man aged 18 to 29 in good health. Some clones in this sample may be carry-over from other donors' samples.

This chain links TRBV7-9 with TRBJ2-5, with 11 nucleotides matching TRBD1. V gave up 5 bases and J gave up 5 bases; unmatched junction bases: 7. The CDR3 has 15 residues. Looked up from germline, CDR1 is SEHNR and CDR2 is FQNEAQ (reference sequence). The CDR3 nucleotides are TGTGCCAGCAGCCAAGGGACAGGGGGTCTGGAGACCCAGTACTTC. This gives the protein CASSQGTGGLETQYF.

The chain recombines TRBV9 with TRBJ2-1, with D unresolved. Trimming stripped 2 bases from V and 6 bases from J, with 15 bases between. The CDR3 extends over 15 amino acids. Germline CDR1 is SGDLS and CDR2 is YYNGEE. The CDR3 loop reads CASSVELAHFNEQFF. The CDR3 DNA reads as TGTGCCAGCAGCGTCGAACTTGCACACTTCAATGAGCAGTTCTTC.

V usage is TRBV7-9 and J usage is TRBJ2-7, with TRBD1 matching 8 bases. Per the germline V gene, CDR1 is SEHNR and CDR2 is FQNEAQ (reference sequence). This CDR3 has 15 residues. V dropped 1 base and J dropped 3; count of bases not matched to a gene: 5. The CDR3 sequence: CASSLGTGTGYEQYF. Written as DNA, the CDR3 is TGTGCCAGCAGCTTAGGGACAGGGACAGGCTACGAGCAGTACTTC.

The chain recombines TRBV6-4 with TRBJ2-1, with 8 bases aligning to TRBD2. Germline CDR1 is MRHNA and CDR2 is SNTAGT. This CDR3 contains 16 residues. The V segment lost 6 bases and the J segment 5 bases; nucleotides outside the gene matches: 12. This CDR3 is CASSQSRSGGNNEQFF. The CDR3 DNA reads as TGTGCCAGCAGCCAGTCAAGGAGCGGGGGAAACAATGAGCAGTTCTTC.

The rearrangement uses TRBV7-2 and TRBJ1-5, with a possible D match to TRBD1 (6 bases). Germline CDR1 SGHTA, CDR2 FQGNSA. Trimming pared 1 base from V and 4 bases from J, leaving 11 bases between. This CDR3 is 15 amino acids long. DNA of the CDR3: TGTGCCAGCAGCTTAGGGATAACAGGGAATCAGCCCCAGCATTTT. Translating gives CASSLGITGNQPQHF.

Points on this clone: The identical CDR3 is also encoded by other nucleotide sequences in the sample. V gene TRBV7-6 combines with J gene TRBJ2-2, with D uncertain. This CDR3 region has 13 residues. CDR1 and CDR2 (germline): SGHVS, FNYEAQ. Trimming removed 5 bases from V and 1 base from J, with 5 bases in between. CDR3 sequence: CASSPLNTGELFF. The CDR3 DNA reads as TGTGCCAGCAGCCCCCTGAACACCGGGGAGCTGTTTTTT.

This sequence joins TRBV9 and TRBJ1-2, with D possibly being TRBD1 (5 bases). The CDR3 is 16 residues long. CDR1 and CDR2 from the germline V gene are SGDLS and YYNGEE. The V and J ends lost 0 bases and 1 base respectively, with 13 bases between them. CDR3 DNA: TGTGCCAGCAGCGTAGGCTTCAGGGTGGTTAACTATGGCTACACCTTC. Its translation is CASSVGFRVVNYGYTF.

This rearrangement joins TRBV27 to TRBJ2-7; unclear D gene. The CDR3 contains 16 residues. Trimming shortened V by 2 bases and J by 2 bases, and 16 bases separated the two germline ends. Germline V gene data show CDR1 as MNHEY and CDR2 as SMNVEV (reference sequence). CDR3 bases: TGTGCCAGCAGTTTACTAGACCCCCAAGGCCCCTACGAGCAGTACTTC. Translating gives CASSLLDPQGPYEQYF.

The chain couples TRBV28 to TRBJ1-5, with D possibly being TRBD1 (5 bases). CDR3 length: 14 amino acids. V gave up 6 bases and J gave up 6 bases, with 15 bases separating them. Per germline, CDR1 MDHEN and CDR2 SYDVKM. In DNA form, the CDR3 reads TGTGCCAGCAGACCCCCCAGGGCTGGTCAGCCCCAGCATTTT. Protein sequence: CASRPPRAGQPQHF.

The genes are TRBV27 and TRBJ1-1, with unresolved D. Germline values: CDR1 MNHEY, CDR2 SMNVEV (reference sequence). V was trimmed by 3 bases and J by 0 bases, leaving 14 bases between them. The CDR3 length is 16 residues. The CDR3 protein is CASSFGTYPLNTEAFF. For the CDR3, the DNA is TGTGCCAGCAGTTTCGGCACGTATCCCCTGAACACTGAAGCTTTCTTT.

The gene calls are TRBV19 and TRBJ2-2; D gene unclear. The germline V and J ends were trimmed by 6 bases and 4 bases, with 9 bases remaining between them. CDR1 is LNHDA, CDR2 SQIVND, per germline (reference sequence). This CDR3 spans 13 amino acids. The CDR3 here is CASSVFGTGELFF. The CDR3 DNA reads TGTGCCAGTAGCGTCTTTGGCACCGGGGAGCTGTTTTTT.

The chain recombines TRBV19 with TRBJ1-2; 7 bases fit TRBD1. CDR1 is LNHDA, CDR2 SQIVND, per germline (reference sequence). This CDR3 comprises 14 residues. Germline trimming cut 5 bases from V and 4 bases from J; bases unmatched to any gene: 7. The CDR3 DNA reads as TGTGCCAGTAGTTGGGACAGCGAGGGCTATGGCTACACCTTC. This codes for CASSWDSEGYGYTF.

The V call is TRBV2, the J call TRBJ2-2; 8 bases are shared with TRBD2. The germline V gene encodes CDR1 SNHLY and CDR2 FYNNEI. The length of the CDR3 is 14 residues. V was pared by 7 bases and J by 3 bases, with 4 bases of the junction left unmatched. CDR3 region: CASNSGRHTGELFF. The CDR3 nucleotides read TGTGCCAGCAACAGCGGGAGACACACCGGGGAGCTGTTTTTT.

This chain links TRBV7-9 with TRBJ2-7; 8 nucleotides match TRBD2. The CDR3 loop spans 15 amino acids. From germline, CDR1 is SEHNR and CDR2 FQNEAQ (reference sequence). The V segment lost 5 bases and the J segment 7 bases; nucleotides outside the gene matches: 13. The DNA for the CDR3 is TGTGCCAGCAGCCACCGGGAGGGGTTGTCTGAAGAGCAGTACTTC. Residues: CASSHREGLSEEQYF.

CDR3 residues: CASSLPRNQAPLHF. Written as DNA, the CDR3 is TGTGCCAGCAGTTTACCCAGGAACCAAGCACCCCTCCACTTT. The V call is TRBV28, the J call TRBJ1-6, with D hard to call. V lost 2 bases, J lost 11 bases, and 13 bases lay in between. Germline V gene sequence: CDR1 MDHEN, CDR2 SYDVKM. The CDR3 is 14 amino acids.

The gene calls are TRBV7-3 and TRBJ2-1; D might be TRBD1 (5 bases). CDR1 and CDR2 (germline): SGHTA, FQGTGA. The germline V and J ends were trimmed by 2 bases and 13 bases, with 21 bases remaining between them. CDR3 size: 15 residues. The CDR3 nucleotides are TGTGCCAGCAGCTTACGTGGAACAGGTGACTTTGGTCAGTTCTTC. It yields the protein CASSLRGTGDFGQFF.

This chain joins TRBV29-1 and TRBJ2-5; 13 bases map to TRBD2. Germline lookup yields CDR1 SQVTM and CDR2 ANQGSEA. With 4 bases clipped from V and 5 bases from J, the junction kept 7 bases outside the gene matches. The CDR3 has 15 residues. The CDR3 region is CSVGTSGRAHETQYF. The CDR3 nucleotides are TGCAGCGTTGGTACTAGCGGGAGGGCCCATGAGACCCAGTACTTC.

The chain uses TRBV28 and TRBJ2-1; no definite D call. Between the trimmed V and J ends, which lost 8 bases and 0 bases, there was a span of 8 bases. Germline assignment: CDR1 MDHEN and CDR2 SYDVKM. The CDR3 has 13 amino acids. The CDR3: CASGQYSYNEQFF. As DNA, the CDR3 is TGTGCCAGCGGGCAGTACTCCTACAATGAGCAGTTCTTC.

This chain joins TRBV19 and TRBJ2-1, with TRBD1 matching over 9 bases. Germline V gene sequence: CDR1 LNHDA, CDR2 SQIVND (reference sequence). This CDR3 is 12 amino acids long. V shed 11 bases and J 8 bases; nucleotides not matched to a gene: 7. CDR3: CASGQGEYEQFF. CDR3 nucleotide sequence: TGTGCCTCGGGACAGGGCGAGTATGAGCAGTTCTTC.

The J gene is TRBJ2-7, the V gene TRBV7-3; tentatively, D is TRBD2 (7 bases). CDR1 and CDR2 (germline): SGHTA, FQGTGA. The CDR3 sequence is 17 residues long. The V and J ends lost 2 bases and 5 bases respectively, with 22 bases between them. The CDR3 coding sequence is TGTGCCAGCAGCTTATTTGGGGGGGCTCCGCCCCGGCACGAGCAGTACTTC. Residues: CASSLFGGAPPRHEQYF.

The CDR3 DNA sequence: TGTGCCAGCACCCTAGCCTCGAGGGCGGGCTACGAGCAGTACTTC. Translation gives CASTLASRAGYEQYF. The gene calls are TRBV6-6 and TRBJ2-7; D may be TRBD2 (5 bases). V lost 7 bases and J 3 bases, leaving 19 bases between the germline ends. There are 15 residues in the CDR3. Germline-derived CDR1 and CDR2 are MNHNY and SVGAGI (reference sequence).

This clone has only one observation. The chain uses TRBV5-8 and TRBJ2-3, with TRBD2 as a possible D gene (5 bases). CDR3 length: 16 amino acids. Germline values: CDR1 SGHTS, CDR2 YDEGEE. The ends were cut back, 1 base at V and 0 bases at J, with 12 bases in the middle. This chain's CDR3 is CASSLRTRTSTDTQYF. The CDR3 region has the DNA TGTGCCAGCAGCTTGCGGACTCGAACTAGCACAGATACGCAGTATTTT.

The chain uses TRBV9 and TRBJ2-7; 9 bases are shared with TRBD1. The V and J ends lost 3 bases and 3 bases, in that order; junction bases with no gene match: 7. This CDR3 region has 15 residues. The germline V gene has CDR1 SGDLS and CDR2 YYNGEE. DNA of the CDR3: TGTGCCAGCAGCGGGGGACAGGGCGGCTACTACGAGCAGTACTTC. Translation gives CASSGGQGGYYEQYF. Variable domain in full (rest from reference TRBV9 and TRBJ2-7): DSGVTQTPKHLITATGQRVTLRCSPRSGDLSVYWYQQSLDQGLQFLIQYYNGEERAKGNILERFSAQQFPDLHSELNLSSLELGDSALYFCASSGGQGGYYEQYFGPGTRLTVT.